These 32 T cell receptor beta chains originate from one sample sequenced in a study of T cell responses to AZD1222 COVID-19 vaccine. Profiling relied on immunoSEQ multiplex PCR, and the TCRdb table lists in-frame clones only, not all of them. The sample consists of roughly 80,000 clones, roughly nine tenths of them appearing once. The sequencing used peripheral blood, collected on day 0 of AZD1222 vaccination. These receptors were obtained from an adult in good health.

The chain links TRBV30 to TRBJ1-1, with D tentatively TRBD1 (6 bases). Trimming removed 2 bases at V and 5 bases at J, with 12 bases between. This CDR3 region has 13 residues. In germline, CDR1 is GTSNPN, CDR2 SVGIG (reference sequence). CDR3 amino acids: CAWSRRRGTEAFF. For the CDR3, the DNA is TGTGCCTGGAGTAGGAGAAGGGGGACTGAAGCTTTCTTT.

The chain joins TRBV6-5 to TRBJ1-3, with D perhaps TRBD1 (5 bases). The CDR3 runs 14 residues. The V gene's germline CDR1 is MNHEY and CDR2 SVGAGI. The germline V and J ends were trimmed by 10 bases and 0 bases, with 13 bases remaining between them. The CDR3 nucleotides are TGTGCCACCCGGCAGGGAACCTCTGGAAACACCATATATTTT. Protein product: CATRQGTSGNTIYF.

The chain carries TRBV28 and TRBJ1-5, with D tentatively TRBD1 (5 bases). Trimming stripped 5 bases from V and 7 bases from J, with 18 bases between. Germline-derived CDR1 and CDR2 are MDHEN and SYDVKM. The CDR3 consists of 15 residues. CDR3 in amino acids: CASSLPPGRAQPQHF. CDR3 nucleotides: TGTGCCAGCAGTCTACCGCCAGGGAGGGCCCAGCCCCAGCATTTT.

The V call is TRBV5-4, the J call TRBJ1-4, with D possibly matching TRBD1 (5 bases). This CDR3 contains 14 residues. The germline V gene has CDR1 SGHNT and CDR2 YYREEE (reference sequence). Trimming took 3 bases from V and 5 from J, leaving 11 bases between them. CDR3 sequence reads: CASSSGPENEKLFF. For the CDR3, the DNA is TGTGCCAGCAGCTCGGGACCCGAGAATGAAAAACTGTTTTTT.

The chain recombines TRBV7-9 with TRBJ1-4, with a possible D match to TRBD1 (6 bases). Germline loops: CDR1 SEHNR, CDR2 FQNEAQ (reference sequence). Deletions cut 4 bases from V and 8 bases from J, with 14 bases between. The CDR3 extends over 14 amino acids. The DNA of the CDR3 is TGTGCCAGCAGCTCGAGAAATAGGGGGGAAAAACTGTTTTTT. This sequence encodes CASSSRNRGEKLFF. Full variable domain (rest looked up from reference TRBV7-9 and TRBJ1-4): DTGVSQNPRHKITKRGQNVTFRCDPISEHNRLYWYRQTLGQGPEFLTYFQNEAQLEKSRLLSDRFSAERPKGSFSTLEIQRTEQGDSAMYLCASSSRNRGEKLFFGSGTQLSVL.

The CDR3 spells CASVPTGRGSYEQYF. The DNA of the CDR3 is TGTGCCAGCGTCCCCACGGGCAGGGGCTCCTACGAGCAGTACTTC. The chain recombines TRBV11-3 with TRBJ2-7; tentative D call: TRBD1 (6 bases). Per the germline V gene, CDR1 is SGHNT and CDR2 is YENEEA. Trimming cost V 8 bases and J 0 bases, with 17 bases left between them. The CDR3 covers 15 residues.

This rearrangement joins TRBV7-8 to TRBJ1-2; no firm D call. Per the germline V gene, CDR1 is SGHVS and CDR2 is FQNEAQ. The CDR3 is 11 amino acids. V lost 5 bases, J lost 4 bases, and 5 bases lay in between. CDR3 loop: CASSTRYGYTF. DNA of the CDR3: TGTGCCAGCAGCACCCGCTATGGCTACACCTTC.

The gene calls are TRBV5-1 and TRBJ1-4, with 8 bases that match TRBD1. After removal of 4 bases from V and 2 bases from J, the junction contained 4 bases not matched to a gene. Per germline, CDR1 SGHRS and CDR2 YFSETQ. The CDR3 loop spans 15 amino acids. The chain's CDR3 is CASSVQGDTNEKLFF. CDR3 DNA: TGCGCCAGCAGCGTACAGGGGGACACTAATGAAAAACTGTTTTTT.

The rearrangement joins TRBV7-6 to TRBJ2-5; 7 bases agree with TRBD1. The CDR3 covers 13 residues. Per germline, CDR1 SGHVS and CDR2 FNYEAQ. Trimming at V came to 5 bases and at J to 3 bases, leaving 3 bases not matched to a gene. Here the CDR3 DNA reads TGTGCCAGCAGCCTAGACAGGGAAGAGACCCAGTACTTC. This codes for CASSLDREETQYF. The whole variable domain, remainder taken from reference TRBV7-6 and TRBJ2-5, is GAGVSQSPRYKVTKRGQDVALRCDPISGHVSLYWYRQALGQGPEFLTYFNYEAQQDKSGLPNDRFSAERPEGSISTLTIQRTEQRDSAMYRCASSLDREETQYFGPGTRLLVL.

This clone has more than one count but fewer than ten. The J gene is TRBJ1-4, the V gene TRBV11-2; D unclear. The CDR3 covers 14 residues. Germline V gene sequence: CDR1 SGHAT, CDR2 FQNNGV. Trimming removed 7 bases from V and 6 bases from J, with 15 bases in between. The CDR3 is CASTMGFYDEKLFF. The CDR3 DNA reads TGTGCCAGCACTATGGGGTTTTACGATGAAAAACTGTTTTTT.

The rearrangement joins TRBV9 to TRBJ1-2; no definite D call. Germline CDR1 and CDR2: SGDLS and YYNGEE. CDR3 length equals 15 residues. The V end lost 0 bases, the J end lost 6 bases, and 15 bases lay between the germline ends. CDR3 in amino acids: CASSVEFGVYDGYTF. For the CDR3, the DNA is TGTGCCAGCAGCGTAGAATTCGGGGTCTACGATGGCTACACCTTC.

J is TRBJ1-2 and V is TRBV7-2; TRBD1 matches at 8 bases. The CDR3 loop spans 14 amino acids. V dropped 5 bases and J dropped 5; count of bases not matched to a gene: 7. Germline CDR1 is SGHTA and CDR2 is FQGNSA. CDR3 sequence: CASSPPTGDYGYTF. Written as DNA, the CDR3 is TGTGCCAGCAGCCCTCCGACAGGGGATTATGGCTACACCTTC.

For the CDR3, the DNA is TGTGCCAGCAGTTACTCCCTGGGGGAAGAGGCTTTCTTT. This sequence encodes CASSYSLGEEAFF. V is TRBV6-6 and J is TRBJ1-1; D is possibly TRBD1 (5 bases). With 0 bases removed from V and 11 bases from J, the gap between germline ends came to 13 bases. In germline, CDR1 is MNHNY, CDR2 SVGAGI (reference sequence). The CDR3 runs to 13 residues.

This sequence joins TRBV7-8 and TRBJ1-6, with no clear D. This CDR3 spans 15 amino acids. Trimming shortened V by 4 bases and J by 8 bases, and 15 bases separated the two germline ends. CDR1 is SGHVS, CDR2 FQNEAQ, per germline. The CDR3: CASSSHGREYSPLHF. As DNA, the CDR3 is TGTGCCAGCAGCTCGCATGGCCGGGAGTATTCACCCCTCCACTTT. Variable domain in full (rest from reference TRBV7-8 and TRBJ1-6): GAGVSQSPRYKVAKRGQDVALRCDPISGHVSLFWYQQALGQGPEFLTYFQNEAQLDKSGLPSDRFFAERPEGSVSTLKIQRTQQEDSAVYLCASSSHGREYSPLHFGNGTRLTVT.

This clone turned up a few times. V is TRBV11-2 and J is TRBJ2-7; TRBD2 aligns across 10 bases. Germline V CDR1 and CDR2: SGHAT, FQNNGV. J was trimmed by 5 bases and V by 5 bases; bases with no gene match: 3. The CDR3 is 13 residues long. The CDR3 sequence: CASSLSGGHEQYF. The CDR3 DNA follows: TGTGCCAGCAGCCTTAGCGGGGGGCACGAGCAGTACTTC. The full variable domain, with the rest looked up from reference TRBV11-2 and TRBJ2-7, is EAGVAQSPRYKIIEKRQSVAFWCNPISGHATLYWYQQILGQGPKLLIQFQNNGVVDDSQLPKDRFSAERLKGVDSTLKIQPAKLEDSAVYLCASSLSGGHEQYFGPGTRLTVT.

This clone was counted a few times. The chain uses TRBV11-3 and TRBJ1-1; weak D call: TRBD1 (5 bases). Trimming pared 5 bases from V and 0 bases from J, leaving 22 bases between. The germline V gene encodes CDR1 SGHNT and CDR2 YENEEA. The CDR3 spans 18 residues. The CDR3 loop is CASSIKAPRTWMNTEAFF. As DNA, the CDR3 is TGTGCCAGCAGCATTAAAGCCCCTCGGACATGGATGAACACTGAAGCTTTCTTT.

The chain joins TRBV2 to TRBJ1-4, with TRBD1 as a possible D gene (6 bases). V was shortened by 11 bases and J by 5 bases, with 15 bases between the two germline ends. Per the germline V gene, CDR1 is SNHLY and CDR2 is FYNNEI. The CDR3 totals 13 residues. CDR3 nucleotide sequence: TGTGCCTGCGCCGGGGGCAGAAATGAAAAACTGTTTTTT. Its translation is CACAGGRNEKLFF.

The CDR3 is CASSVDRDSYEQYF. The DNA for the CDR3 is TGTGCCAGCAGCGTGGACAGGGACTCCTACGAGCAGTACTTC. The chain is built from TRBV11-1 and TRBJ2-7; 8 nucleotides line up with TRBD1. The CDR3 covers 14 residues. V lost 5 bases, J lost 0 bases, and 3 bases stayed unmatched. Germline-derived CDR1 and CDR2 are SGHAT and FQDESV (reference sequence).

The J gene is TRBJ2-1, the V gene TRBV7-2; TRBD2 agrees at 13 bases. Trimming at V came to 1 base and at J to 8 bases, leaving 5 bases not matched to a gene. CDR3 size: 16 residues. Germline values: CDR1 SGHTA, CDR2 FQGNSA. The CDR3 DNA is TGTGCCAGCAGCTTAGTTGGACTAGCGGGAGTTGATGAGCAGTTCTTC. Protein: CASSLVGLAGVDEQFF.

The V gene is TRBV5-6, the J gene TRBJ2-7, with a tentative D call TRBD1 (5 bases). V lost 2 bases to trimming and J lost 3 bases, with 15 bases between them. The CDR3 runs to 15 residues. Germline V gives CDR1 SGHDT, CDR2 YYEEEE. In DNA, the CDR3 is TGTGCCAGCAGCTTAGGATGGGGCACAAGCTACGAGCAGTACTTC. Its protein product is CASSLGWGTSYEQYF. The entire variable domain, with the rest obtained from reference TRBV5-6 and TRBJ2-7, is as follows: DAGVTQSPTHLIKTRGQQVTLRCSPKSGHDTVSWYQQALGQGPQFIFQYYEEEERQRGNFPDRFSGHQFPNYSSELNVNALLLGDSALYLCASSLGWGTSYEQYFGPGTRLTVT.

The chain couples TRBV12-5 to TRBJ1-2; D gene unclear. Germline loops: CDR1 LGHNT, CDR2 FRNRAP. The CDR3 spans 13 residues. V lost 1 base and J lost 7, with 10 bases in between. CDR3 sequence reads: CASGLALGGGYTF. The DNA of the CDR3 is TGTGCTAGTGGTTTGGCCCTCGGAGGTGGCTACACCTTC. Filled out from reference TRBV12-5 and TRBJ1-2, the complete variable domain reads DARVTQTPRHKVTEMGQEVTMRCQPILGHNTVFWYRQTMMQGLELLAYFRNRAPLDDSGMPKDRFSAEMPDATLATLKIQPSEPRDSAVYFCASGLALGGGYTFGSGTRLTVV.

The rearrangement uses TRBV12-3 or TRBV12-4 and TRBJ2-1; D might be TRBD2 (5 bases). The CDR3 runs to 12 residues. Trimming took 6 bases from V and 11 from J, leaving 14 bases between them. As DNA, the CDR3 is TGTGCCAGCAGCTCTCAGCGGTTTAAGCAGTTCTTC. Translated, it gives CASSSQRFKQFF.

This rearrangement joins TRBV2 to TRBJ1-3; TRBD1 agrees at 10 bases. The V gene's germline CDR1 is SNHLY and CDR2 FYNNEI. The V gene end was trimmed by 6 bases and the J gene end by 0 bases; junction bases not matched to a gene: 5. The CDR3 sequence is 16 residues long. CDR3 sequence: CASRRTGGYSGNTIYF. The CDR3 DNA reads as TGTGCCAGCAGGCGGACAGGGGGTTACTCTGGAAACACCATATATTTT.

The gene calls are TRBV24-1 and TRBJ2-7; D not certain. Germline CDR1 and CDR2: KGHDR and SFDVKD. The CDR3 spans 11 residues. Trimming took off 4 bases at V and 3 bases at J, with 3 bases between the two ends. CDR3 nucleotide sequence: TGTGCCACCAGTGACTACTACGAGCAGTACTTC. This codes for CATSDYYEQYF.

J is TRBJ1-1 and V is TRBV2; the D gene is possibly TRBD1 (6 bases). The CDR3 runs to 15 residues. CDR1 and CDR2 (germline): SNHLY, FYNNEI. Trimming took off 2 bases at V and 2 bases at J, with 12 bases between the two ends. The CDR3 DNA follows: TGTGCCAGCAGTGAATTAGGCAGGGGAAACACTGAAGCTTTCTTT. It translates to CASSELGRGNTEAFF.

The V gene is TRBV2, the J gene TRBJ1-1; D is undetermined. Germline V gene data show CDR1 as SNHLY and CDR2 as FYNNEI. This CDR3 is built from 13 residues. V shed 2 bases and J shed 1 base, with 5 bases lying between them. CDR3 protein: CASSELENTEAFF. In DNA, the CDR3 is TGTGCCAGCAGTGAACTTGAGAACACTGAAGCTTTCTTT.

J is TRBJ2-3 and V is TRBV27; weak D call: TRBD2 (6 bases). This CDR3 is 17 amino acids long. V dropped 3 bases and J dropped 0 bases, with 16 bases sitting between them. Looked up from germline, CDR1 is MNHEY and CDR2 is SMNVEV (reference sequence). CDR3 nucleotide sequence: TGTGCCAGCAGTTTTAGTCGGGGGATCGTTAGCACAGATACGCAGTATTTT. Its protein product is CASSFSRGIVSTDTQYF.

This clone has more than one count but fewer than ten. At one boundary the junction diverges from the germline segment, which might be a read error. The rearrangement uses TRBV15 and TRBJ1-2; 7 bases agree with TRBD1. Germline V lookup: CDR1 LNHNV, CDR2 YYDKDF (reference sequence). CDR3 length: 13 residues. CDR3 residues: CATSGRDRINRSF. The CDR3 bases are TGTGCCACCAGCGGACGGGACAGAATTAACAGATCCTTC.

The chain employs TRBV11-3 and TRBJ2-3; 12 bases match TRBD1. The CDR3 contains 17 residues. V lost 2 bases and J lost 13; bases outside the gene matches: 16. CDR1 is SGHNT and CDR2 is YENEEA in the germline V gene. CDR3 in DNA: TGTGCCAGCAGCTTAAATCTTCTCGGGACAGGGGGCCGAGGGGAGTATTTT. Encoded protein: CASSLNLLGTGGRGEYF.

The genes are TRBV5-5 and TRBJ1-5, with 8 bases lining up with TRBD1. Germline CDR1 and CDR2: SGHKS and YYEKEE (reference sequence). Unmatched junction bases numbered 3, after V lost 3 bases and J lost 4 bases. The CDR3 is 14 residues long. The CDR3 sequence is CASSSTGGNQPQHF. The CDR3 DNA sequence: TGTGCCAGCAGCTCAACAGGGGGAAATCAGCCCCAGCATTTT.

This chain uses TRBV19 with TRBJ1-2, with D possibly being TRBD1 (5 bases). The CDR3 has 17 residues. V lost 3 bases to trimming and J lost 2 bases, with 19 bases between them. Germline assignment: CDR1 LNHDA and CDR2 SQIVND (reference sequence). This CDR3 reads CASSINGGGLGNYGYTF. CDR3 nucleotides: TGTGCCAGTAGTATCAATGGGGGAGGCCTGGGGAACTATGGCTACACCTTC.

CDR3 nucleotide sequence: TGCGCCAGCAGCTTGGAGGGGGCTCACGAGCAGTACTTC. It translates to CASSLEGAHEQYF. This chain links TRBV5-1 with TRBJ2-7; 7 nucleotides line up with TRBD1. The CDR3 extends over 13 amino acids. Germline CDR1 reads SGHRS; CDR2 reads YFSETQ. With V trimmed by 0 bases and J by 5 bases, 2 bases remained unmatched.